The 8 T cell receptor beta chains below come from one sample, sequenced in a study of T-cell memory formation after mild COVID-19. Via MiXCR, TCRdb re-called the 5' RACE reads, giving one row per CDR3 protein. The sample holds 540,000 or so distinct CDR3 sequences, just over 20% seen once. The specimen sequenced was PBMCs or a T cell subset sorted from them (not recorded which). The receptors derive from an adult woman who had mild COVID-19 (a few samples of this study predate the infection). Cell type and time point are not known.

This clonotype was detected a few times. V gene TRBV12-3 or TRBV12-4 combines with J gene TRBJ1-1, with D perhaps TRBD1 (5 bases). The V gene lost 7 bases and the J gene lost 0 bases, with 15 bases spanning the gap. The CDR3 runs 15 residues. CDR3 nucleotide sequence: TGTGCCAGCACCCCTATGGGGACCGTGAACACTGAAGCTTTCTTT. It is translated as CASTPMGTVNTEAFF.

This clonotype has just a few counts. The DNA for the CDR3 is TGTGCCAGCAGCCCGGGACACCGAGGGGAAAAACTGTTTTTT. This encodes CASSPGHRGEKLFF. This chain joins TRBV3-1 and TRBJ1-4, with TRBD1 as a possible D gene (6 bases). The length of the CDR3 is 14 residues. Germline V gives CDR1 LGHDT, CDR2 YNNKEL (reference sequence). V lost 4 bases and J 8 bases, leaving 14 bases between the germline ends.

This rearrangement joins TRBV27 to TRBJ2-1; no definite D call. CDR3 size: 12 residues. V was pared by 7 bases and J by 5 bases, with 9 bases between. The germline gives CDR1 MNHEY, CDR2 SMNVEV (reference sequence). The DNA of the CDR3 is TGTGCCAGCAAACAAGTCAACAATGAGCAGTTCTTC. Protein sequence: CASKQVNNEQFF.

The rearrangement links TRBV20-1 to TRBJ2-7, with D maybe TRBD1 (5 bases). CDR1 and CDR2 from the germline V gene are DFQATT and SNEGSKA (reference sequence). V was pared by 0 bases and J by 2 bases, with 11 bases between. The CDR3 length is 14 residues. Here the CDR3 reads CSARDPDMTYEQYF. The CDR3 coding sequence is TGCAGTGCTAGAGACCCGGACATGACCTACGAGCAGTACTTC.

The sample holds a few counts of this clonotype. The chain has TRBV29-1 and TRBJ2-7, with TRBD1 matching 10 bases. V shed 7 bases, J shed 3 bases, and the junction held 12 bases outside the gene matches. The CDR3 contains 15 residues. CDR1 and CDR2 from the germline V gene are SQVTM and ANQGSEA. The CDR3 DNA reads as TGCAGCGCTATAGGGACAGGGGTGGGCTACTACGAGCAGTACTTC. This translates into CSAIGTGVGYYEQYF.

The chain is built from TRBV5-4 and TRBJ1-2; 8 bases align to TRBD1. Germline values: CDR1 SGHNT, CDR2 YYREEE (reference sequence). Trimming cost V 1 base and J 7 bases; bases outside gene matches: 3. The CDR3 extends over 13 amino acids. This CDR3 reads CASSLTGGRGYTF. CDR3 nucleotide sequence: TGTGCCAGCAGCTTGACAGGGGGTCGTGGCTACACCTTC.

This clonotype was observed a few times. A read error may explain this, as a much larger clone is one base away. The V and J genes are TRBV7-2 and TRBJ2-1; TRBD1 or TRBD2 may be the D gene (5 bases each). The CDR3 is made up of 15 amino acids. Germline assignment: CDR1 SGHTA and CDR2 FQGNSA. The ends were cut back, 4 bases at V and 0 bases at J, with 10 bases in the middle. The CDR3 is CASSSPGSSYNEQFF. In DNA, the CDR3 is TGTGCCAGCAGCTCTCCAGGGAGCTCCTACAATGAGCAGTTCTTC.

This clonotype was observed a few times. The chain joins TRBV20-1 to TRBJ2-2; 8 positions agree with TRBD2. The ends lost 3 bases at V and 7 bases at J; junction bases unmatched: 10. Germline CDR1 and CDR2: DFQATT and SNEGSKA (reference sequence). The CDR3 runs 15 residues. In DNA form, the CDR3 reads TGCAGTGCTAGTCGGTCTAGCGGGTACATCGGGGAGCTGTTTTTT. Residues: CSASRSSGYIGELFF.